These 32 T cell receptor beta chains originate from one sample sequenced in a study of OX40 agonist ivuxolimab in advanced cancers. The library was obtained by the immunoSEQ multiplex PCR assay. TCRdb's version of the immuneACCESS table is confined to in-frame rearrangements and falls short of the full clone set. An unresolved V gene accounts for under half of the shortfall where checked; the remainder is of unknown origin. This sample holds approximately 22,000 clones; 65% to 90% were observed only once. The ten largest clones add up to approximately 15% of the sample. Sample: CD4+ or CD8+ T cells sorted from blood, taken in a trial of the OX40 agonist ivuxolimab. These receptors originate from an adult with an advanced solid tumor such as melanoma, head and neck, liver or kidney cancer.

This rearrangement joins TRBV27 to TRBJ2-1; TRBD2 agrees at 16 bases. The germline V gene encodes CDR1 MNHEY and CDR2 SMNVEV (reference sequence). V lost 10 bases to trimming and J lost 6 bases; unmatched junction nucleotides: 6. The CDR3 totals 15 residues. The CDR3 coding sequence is TGTGCCACCGGGACTAGCGGGAGGGCCGCCAATGAGCAGTTCTTC. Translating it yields CATGTSGRAANEQFF.

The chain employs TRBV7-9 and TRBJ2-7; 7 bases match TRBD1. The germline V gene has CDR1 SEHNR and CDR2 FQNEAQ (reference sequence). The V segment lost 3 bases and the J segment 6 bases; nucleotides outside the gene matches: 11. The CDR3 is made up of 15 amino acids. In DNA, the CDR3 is TGTGCCAGCAGCTTCACAGGGGTCCCTGGGATCGAGCAGTACTTC. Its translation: CASSFTGVPGIEQYF.

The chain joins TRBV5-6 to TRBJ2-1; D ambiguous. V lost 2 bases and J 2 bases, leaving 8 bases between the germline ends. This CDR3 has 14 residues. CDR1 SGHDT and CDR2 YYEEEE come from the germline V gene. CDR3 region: CASSFSPAYNEQFF. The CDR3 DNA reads TGTGCCAGCAGCTTTTCCCCGGCCTACAATGAGCAGTTCTTC.

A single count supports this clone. CDR3 sequence: CASSLGLAGFPEQFF. The CDR3 region has the DNA TGTGCCAGCAGCCTGGGGCTAGCGGGGTTCCCCGAGCAGTTCTTC. This chain uses TRBV5-6 with TRBJ2-1; 9 bases are shared with TRBD2. Trimming cost V 4 bases and J 10 bases; bases outside gene matches: 12. Germline lookup yields CDR1 SGHDT and CDR2 YYEEEE. This CDR3 comprises 15 residues.

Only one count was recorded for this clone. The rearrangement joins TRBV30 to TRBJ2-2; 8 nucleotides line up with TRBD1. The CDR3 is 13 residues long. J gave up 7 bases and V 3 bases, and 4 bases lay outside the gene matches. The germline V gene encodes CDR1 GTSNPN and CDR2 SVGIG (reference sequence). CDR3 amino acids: CAWRTGVGGELFF. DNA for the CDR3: TGTGCCTGGAGGACAGGGGTGGGCGGGGAGCTGTTTTTT.

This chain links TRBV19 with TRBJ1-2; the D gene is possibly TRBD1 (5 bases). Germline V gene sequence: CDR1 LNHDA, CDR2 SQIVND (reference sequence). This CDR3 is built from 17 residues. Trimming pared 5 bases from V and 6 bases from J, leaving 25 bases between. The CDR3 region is CASSPQNPAGSRDGYTF. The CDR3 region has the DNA TGTGCCAGTAGTCCCCAAAATCCGGCAGGGTCGAGGGATGGCTACACCTTC.

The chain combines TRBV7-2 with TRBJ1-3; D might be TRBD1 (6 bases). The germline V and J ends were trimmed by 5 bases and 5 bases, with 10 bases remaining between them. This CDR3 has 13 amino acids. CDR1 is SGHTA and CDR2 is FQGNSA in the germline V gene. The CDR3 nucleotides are TGTGCCAGCAGCCCGGACAGAAGAAACACCATATATTTT. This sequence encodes CASSPDRRNTIYF.

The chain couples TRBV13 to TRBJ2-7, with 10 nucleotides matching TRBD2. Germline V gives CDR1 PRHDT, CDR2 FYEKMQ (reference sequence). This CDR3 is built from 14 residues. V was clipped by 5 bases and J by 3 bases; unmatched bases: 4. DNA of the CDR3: TGTGCCAGCAGCACGGGACTAGCGCGCTACGAGCAGTACTTC. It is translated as CASSTGLARYEQYF.

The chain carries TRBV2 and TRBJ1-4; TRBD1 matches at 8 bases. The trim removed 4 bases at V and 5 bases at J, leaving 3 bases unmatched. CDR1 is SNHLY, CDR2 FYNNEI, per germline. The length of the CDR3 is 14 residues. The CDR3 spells CASSANRGNEKLFF. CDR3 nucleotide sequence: TGTGCCAGCAGTGCGAACAGGGGGAATGAAAAACTGTTTTTT.

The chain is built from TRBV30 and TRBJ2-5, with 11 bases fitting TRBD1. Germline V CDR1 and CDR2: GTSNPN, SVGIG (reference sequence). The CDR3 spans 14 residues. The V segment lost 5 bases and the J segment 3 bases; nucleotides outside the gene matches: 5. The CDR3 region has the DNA TGTGCCTGGGGGGGACAGGGGGTAAAAGAGACCCAGTACTTC. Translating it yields CAWGGQGVKETQYF.

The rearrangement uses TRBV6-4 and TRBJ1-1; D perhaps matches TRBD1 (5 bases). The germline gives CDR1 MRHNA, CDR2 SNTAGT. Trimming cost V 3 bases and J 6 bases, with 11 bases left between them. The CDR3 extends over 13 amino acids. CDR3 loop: CASSEDRGSEAFF. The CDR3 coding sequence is TGTGCCAGCAGTGAAGATCGGGGCTCTGAAGCTTTCTTT.

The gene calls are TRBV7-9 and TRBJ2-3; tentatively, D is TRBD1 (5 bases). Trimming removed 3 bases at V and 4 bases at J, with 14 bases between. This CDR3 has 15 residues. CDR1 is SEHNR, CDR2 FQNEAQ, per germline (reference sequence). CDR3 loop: CASSLWQGQADTQYF. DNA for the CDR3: TGTGCCAGCAGCTTGTGGCAGGGCCAGGCAGATACGCAGTATTTT.

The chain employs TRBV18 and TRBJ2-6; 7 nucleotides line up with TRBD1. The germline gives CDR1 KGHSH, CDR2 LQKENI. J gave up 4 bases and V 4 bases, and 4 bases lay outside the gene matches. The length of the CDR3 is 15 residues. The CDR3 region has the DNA TGTGCCAGCTCACAACAGGGGATCGGGGCCAACGTCCTGACTTTC. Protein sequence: CASSQQGIGANVLTF. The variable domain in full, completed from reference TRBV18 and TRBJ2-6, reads NAGVMQNPRHLVRRRGQEARLRCSPMKGHSHVYWYRQLPEEGLKFMVYLQKENIIDESGMPKERFSAEFPKEGPSILRIQQVVRGDSAAYFCASSQQGIGANVLTFGAGSRLTVL.

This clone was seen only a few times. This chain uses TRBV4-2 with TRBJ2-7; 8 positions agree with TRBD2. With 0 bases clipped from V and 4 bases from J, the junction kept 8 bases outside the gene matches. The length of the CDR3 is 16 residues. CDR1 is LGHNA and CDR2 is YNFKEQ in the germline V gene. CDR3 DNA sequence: TGTGCCAGCAGCCAAGACACAGCGGGAGCTTCTTACGAGCAGTACTTC. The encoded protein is CASSQDTAGASYEQYF.

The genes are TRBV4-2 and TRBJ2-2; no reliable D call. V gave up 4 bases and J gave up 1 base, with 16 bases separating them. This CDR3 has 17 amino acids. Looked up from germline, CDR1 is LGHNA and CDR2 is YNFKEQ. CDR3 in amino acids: CASSPMTMRQNTGELFF. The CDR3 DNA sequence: TGTGCCAGCAGCCCGATGACCATGAGGCAGAACACCGGGGAGCTGTTTTTT.

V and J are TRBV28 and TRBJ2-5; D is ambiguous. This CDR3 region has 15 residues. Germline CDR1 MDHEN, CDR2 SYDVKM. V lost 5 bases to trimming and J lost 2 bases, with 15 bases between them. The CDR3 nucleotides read TGTGCCAGCAGTATGGGTGGGCAGCAACAAGAGACCCAGTACTTC. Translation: CASSMGGQQQETQYF. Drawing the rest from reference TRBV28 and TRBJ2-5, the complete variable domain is DVKVTQSSRYLVKRTGEKVFLECVQDMDHENMFWYRQDPGLGLRLIYFSYDVKMKEKGDIPEGYSVSREKKERFSLILESASTNQTSMYLCASSMGGQQQETQYFGPGTRLLVL.

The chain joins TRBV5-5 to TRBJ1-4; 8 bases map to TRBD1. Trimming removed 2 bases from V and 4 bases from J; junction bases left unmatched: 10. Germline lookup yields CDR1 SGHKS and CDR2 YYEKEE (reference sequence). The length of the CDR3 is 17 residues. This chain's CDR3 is CASSFNPSGGINEKLFF. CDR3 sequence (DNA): TGTGCCAGCAGCTTCAATCCTTCAGGGGGCATTAATGAAAAACTGTTTTTT.

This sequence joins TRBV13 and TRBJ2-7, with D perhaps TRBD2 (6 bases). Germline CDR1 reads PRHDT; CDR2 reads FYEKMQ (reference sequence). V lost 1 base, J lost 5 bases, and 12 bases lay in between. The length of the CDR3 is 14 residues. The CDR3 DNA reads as TGTGCCAGCAGCTTAGCTCGGGAGTTCAACGAGCAGTACTTC. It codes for CASSLAREFNEQYF.

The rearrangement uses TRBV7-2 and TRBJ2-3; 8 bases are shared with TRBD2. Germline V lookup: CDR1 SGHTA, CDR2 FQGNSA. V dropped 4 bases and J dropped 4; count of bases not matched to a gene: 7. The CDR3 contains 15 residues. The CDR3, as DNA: TGTGCCAGCAGCTCGGTAGCGGGGTTGGCAGATACGCAGTATTTT. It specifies CASSSVAGLADTQYF.

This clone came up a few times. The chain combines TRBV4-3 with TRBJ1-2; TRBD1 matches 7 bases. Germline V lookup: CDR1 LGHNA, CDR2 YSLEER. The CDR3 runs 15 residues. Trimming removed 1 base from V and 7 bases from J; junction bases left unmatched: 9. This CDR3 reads CASSQGAQGVGGYTF. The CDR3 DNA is TGCGCCAGCAGCCAAGGGGCCCAGGGGGTCGGTGGCTACACCTTC.

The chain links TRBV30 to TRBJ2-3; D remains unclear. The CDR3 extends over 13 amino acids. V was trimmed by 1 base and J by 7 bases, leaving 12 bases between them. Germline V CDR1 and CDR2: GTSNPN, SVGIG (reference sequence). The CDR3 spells CAWSDEVRYTQYF. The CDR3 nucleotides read TGTGCCTGGAGTGATGAGGTACGGTATACGCAGTATTTT.

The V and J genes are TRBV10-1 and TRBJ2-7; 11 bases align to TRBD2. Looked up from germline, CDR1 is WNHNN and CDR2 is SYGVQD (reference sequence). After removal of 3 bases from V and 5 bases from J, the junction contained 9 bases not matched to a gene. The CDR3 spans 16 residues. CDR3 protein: CASSESSGRAWNEQYF. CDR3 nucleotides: TGCGCCAGCAGTGAAAGTAGCGGGAGGGCCTGGAACGAGCAGTACTTC.

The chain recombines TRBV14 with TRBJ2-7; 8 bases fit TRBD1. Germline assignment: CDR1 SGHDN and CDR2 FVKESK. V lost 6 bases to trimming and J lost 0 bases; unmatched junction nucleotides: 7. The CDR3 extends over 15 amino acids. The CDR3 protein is CASSLDRGSSYEQYF. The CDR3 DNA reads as TGTGCCAGCAGTCTCGACAGGGGATCCTCCTACGAGCAGTACTTC.

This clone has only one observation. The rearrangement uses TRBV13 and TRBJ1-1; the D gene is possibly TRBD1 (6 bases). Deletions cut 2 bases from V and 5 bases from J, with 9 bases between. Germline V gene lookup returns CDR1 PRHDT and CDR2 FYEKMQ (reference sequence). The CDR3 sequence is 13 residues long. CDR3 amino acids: CASSLQGGTEAFF. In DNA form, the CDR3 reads TGTGCCAGCAGCTTACAAGGGGGGACTGAAGCTTTCTTT. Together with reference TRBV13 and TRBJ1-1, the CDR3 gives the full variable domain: AAGVIQSPRHLIKEKRETATLKCYPIPRHDTVYWYQQGPGQDPQFLISFYEKMQSDKGSIPDRFSAQQFSDYHSELNMSSLELGDSALYFCASSLQGGTEAFFGQGTRLTVV.

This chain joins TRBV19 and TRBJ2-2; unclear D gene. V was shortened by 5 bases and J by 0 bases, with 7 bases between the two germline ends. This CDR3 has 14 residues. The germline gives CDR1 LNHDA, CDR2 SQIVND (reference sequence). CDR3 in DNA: TGTGCCAGTAGTCCTAGGGCGAACACCGGGGAGCTGTTTTTT. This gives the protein CASSPRANTGELFF.

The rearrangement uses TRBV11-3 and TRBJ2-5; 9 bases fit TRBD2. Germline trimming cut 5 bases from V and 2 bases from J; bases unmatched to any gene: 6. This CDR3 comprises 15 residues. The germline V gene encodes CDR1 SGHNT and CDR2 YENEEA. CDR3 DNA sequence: TGTGCCAGCAGCCGCGGACTAGCGTCACAAGAGACCCAGTACTTC. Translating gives CASSRGLASQETQYF.

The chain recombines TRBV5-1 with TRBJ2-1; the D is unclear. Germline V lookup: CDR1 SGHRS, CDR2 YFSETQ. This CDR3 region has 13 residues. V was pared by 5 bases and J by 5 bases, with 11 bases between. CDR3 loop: CASSLKWDNEQFF. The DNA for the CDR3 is TGCGCCAGCAGTTTGAAGTGGGACAATGAGCAGTTCTTC.

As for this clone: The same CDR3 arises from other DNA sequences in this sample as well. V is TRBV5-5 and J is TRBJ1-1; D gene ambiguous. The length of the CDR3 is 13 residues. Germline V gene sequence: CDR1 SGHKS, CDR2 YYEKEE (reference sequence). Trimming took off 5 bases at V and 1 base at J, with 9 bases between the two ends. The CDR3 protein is CASSRITNTEAFF. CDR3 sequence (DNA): TGTGCCAGCAGTCGGATCACGAACACTGAAGCTTTCTTT.

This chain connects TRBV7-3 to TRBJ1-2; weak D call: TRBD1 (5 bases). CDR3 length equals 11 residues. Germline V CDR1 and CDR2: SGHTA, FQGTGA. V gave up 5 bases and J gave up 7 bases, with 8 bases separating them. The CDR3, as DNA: TGTGCCAGCAGCCTAGACAGTGGCTACACCTTC. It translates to CASSLDSGYTF.

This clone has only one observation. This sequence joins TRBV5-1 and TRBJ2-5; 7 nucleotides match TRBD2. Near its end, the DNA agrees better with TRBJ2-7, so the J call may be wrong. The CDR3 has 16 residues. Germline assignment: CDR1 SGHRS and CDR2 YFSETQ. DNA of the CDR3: TGCGCCAGCGGCTGGGACTACCCGGTAGCCCGCTACGAGCAGTACTTC. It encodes CASGWDYPVARYEQYF.

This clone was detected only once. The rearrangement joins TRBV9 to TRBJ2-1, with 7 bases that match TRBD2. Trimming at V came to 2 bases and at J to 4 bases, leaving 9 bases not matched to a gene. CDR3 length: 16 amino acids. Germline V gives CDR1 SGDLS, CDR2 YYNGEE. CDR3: CASSVLDGREYNEQFF. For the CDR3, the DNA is TGTGCCAGCAGCGTCCTGGATGGGCGGGAGTACAATGAGCAGTTCTTC.

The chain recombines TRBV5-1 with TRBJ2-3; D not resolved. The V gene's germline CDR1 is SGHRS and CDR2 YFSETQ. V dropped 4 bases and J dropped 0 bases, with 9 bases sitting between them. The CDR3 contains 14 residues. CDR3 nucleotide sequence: TGCGCCAGCAGCCTTACACGGAGCACAGATACGCAGTATTTT. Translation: CASSLTRSTDTQYF.